A single sample gave rise to the 32 T cell receptor beta chains below, sequenced in a study of T cell repertoires in cytomegalovirus infection. Each CDR3 protein gets one entry after TCRdb re-called the reads with MiXCR. The repertoire has 300,000 to 400,000 distinct CDR3 sequences, around 18% of them found once; the top ten carry less than 9.5%. Sequencing input: PBMCs. These receptor sequences come from a human donor in good health (CMV status not recorded). Some clones in this sample may be carry-over from other donors' samples.

In its sample, this clonotype was seen a few times. The junction does not match germline at one end; this may be a read error. The V and J genes are TRBV5-3 and TRBJ1-1; no definite D call. TRBV5-3 is an ORF, with its function uncertain. CDR3 length: 13 amino acids. DNA for the CDR3: TGTGCCAGCAGCTTGCCCGAGAACACTGAAGCTTTCTTT. Protein product: CASSLPENTEAFF.

The J gene is TRBJ2-5, the V gene TRBV5-6; tentative D call: TRBD2 (7 bases). V dropped 4 bases and J dropped 3 bases, with 22 bases sitting between them. Per the germline V gene, CDR1 is SGHDT and CDR2 is YYEEEE. The CDR3 runs 17 residues. DNA for the CDR3: TGTGCCAGCAGCCCGAGACCGGGGGGCAACTCAAAAGAGACCCAGTACTTC. Its translation is CASSPRPGGNSKETQYF. The whole variable domain, filled in from reference TRBV5-6 and TRBJ2-5, reads DAGVTQSPTHLIKTRGQQVTLRCSPKSGHDTVSWYQQALGQGPQFIFQYYEEEERQRGNFPDRFSGHQFPNYSSELNVNALLLGDSALYLCASSPRPGGNSKETQYFGPGTRLLVL.

This clonotype appeared a few times. The rearrangement joins TRBV10-3 to TRBJ2-1; the match to TRBD2 covers 15 bases. The CDR3 spans 17 residues. In germline, CDR1 is ENHRY, CDR2 SYGVKD. J was trimmed by 6 bases and V by 1 base; bases with no gene match: 4. DNA of the CDR3: TGTGCCATCAGTGAGTGGACGGGACTAGCGGGAGGCAATGAGCAGTTCTTC. Translating gives CAISEWTGLAGGNEQFF.

This clonotype was picked up a small number of times. The chain uses TRBV20-1 and TRBJ2-7, with D perhaps matching TRBD1 or TRBD2 (5 bases each). V was trimmed by 7 bases and J by 0 bases, leaving 7 bases between them. CDR1 and CDR2 (germline): DFQATT, SNEGSKA (reference sequence). The CDR3 is 11 amino acids. The CDR3 is CSGDRSYEQYF. CDR3 nucleotides: TGCAGTGGGGACCGCTCCTACGAGCAGTACTTC.

The sample holds many counts of this clonotype. This rearrangement joins TRBV28 to TRBJ2-2; D call uncertain. V lost 4 bases to trimming and J lost 0 bases, with 12 bases between them. CDR3 length: 16 amino acids. The germline CDR1 and CDR2 sequences are MDHEN and SYDVKM. CDR3 nucleotide sequence: TGTGCCAGCAGTTCAATACGGACCGCGAACACCGGGGAGCTGTTTTTT. Translated, it gives CASSSIRTANTGELFF. The entire variable domain, with the rest obtained from reference TRBV28 and TRBJ2-2, is as follows: DVKVTQSSRYLVKRTGEKVFLECVQDMDHENMFWYRQDPGLGLRLIYFSYDVKMKEKGDIPEGYSVSREKKERFSLILESASTNQTSMYLCASSSIRTANTGELFFGEGSRLTVL.

The gene calls are TRBV5-8 and TRBJ2-7, with D uncertain. V lost 4 bases and J 6 bases, leaving 8 bases between the germline ends. The CDR3 covers 11 residues. Germline loops: CDR1 SGHTS, CDR2 YDEGEE. As DNA, the CDR3 is TGTGCCAGCAGCCCTAGACCCGAGCAGTACTTC. It encodes CASSPRPEQYF.

V is TRBV20-1 and J is TRBJ2-1, with 13 bases fitting TRBD2. The J segment lost 4 bases and the V segment lost 3 bases, leaving 3 bases of the junction unmatched. This CDR3 comprises 15 residues. CDR1 DFQATT and CDR2 SNEGSKA come from the germline V gene (reference sequence). The CDR3 coding sequence is TGCAGTGCTAGGTCGACTAGCGGGGGGTACAATGAGCAGTTCTTC. It specifies CSARSTSGGYNEQFF.

V usage is TRBV3-1 and J usage is TRBJ2-7; D gene ambiguous. This CDR3 contains 15 residues. From germline, CDR1 is LGHDT and CDR2 YNNKEL (reference sequence). V lost 1 base, J lost 4 bases, and 14 bases lay in between. This CDR3 reads CASSQGSVGSYEQYF. As DNA, the CDR3 is TGTGCCAGCAGCCAAGGCTCGGTGGGATCGTACGAGCAGTACTTC.

The gene calls are TRBV7-8 and TRBJ2-3; D is undetermined. V was cut by 7 bases and J by 3 bases, with 14 bases left in between. Germline V gives CDR1 SGHVS, CDR2 FQNEAQ. The CDR3 extends over 14 amino acids. The CDR3 protein is CASTDSLHTDTQYF. The CDR3 bases are TGTGCCAGCACCGACTCGCTGCATACAGATACGCAGTATTTT.

At least ten counts were recorded for this clonotype. This chain joins TRBV7-2 and TRBJ1-1, with TRBD1 matching over 11 bases. With 1 base clipped from V and 3 bases from J, the junction kept 4 bases outside the gene matches. The CDR3 sequence is 16 residues long. Germline CDR1 and CDR2: SGHTA and FQGNSA. In DNA form, the CDR3 reads TGTGCCAGCAGCTTAGGGGACAGGGGGGGGTACACTGAAGCTTTCTTT. It codes for CASSLGDRGGYTEAFF.

The CDR3 protein is CASSSLQGAQSPLHF. The CDR3 region has the DNA TGTGCCAGCAGCAGTCTACAGGGGGCTCAATCACCCCTCCACTTT. The chain recombines TRBV28 with TRBJ1-6; TRBD1 agrees at 9 bases. Germline values: CDR1 MDHEN, CDR2 SYDVKM. This CDR3 has 15 residues. Trimming cost V 6 bases and J 10 bases; bases outside gene matches: 10.

The chain links TRBV6-2 or TRBV6-3 to TRBJ2-3; weak D call: TRBD2 (5 bases). Germline CDR1 reads MNHEY; CDR2 reads SVGEGT. The CDR3 is made up of 12 amino acids. V lost 4 bases and J 11 bases, leaving 13 bases between the germline ends. The CDR3 spells CASSSRASMQYF. The CDR3 DNA reads TGTGCCAGCAGTTCAAGGGCTAGCATGCAGTATTTT.

This clonotype occurred many times. The CDR3 spells CASSPDRSNQPQHF. CDR3 bases: TGTGCCAGCAGCCCCGACAGGAGCAATCAGCCCCAGCATTTT. J is TRBJ1-5 and V is TRBV7-2; perhaps TRBD1 as D (6 bases). This CDR3 is 14 amino acids long. The V gene's germline CDR1 is SGHTA and CDR2 FQGNSA. The V end lost 5 bases, the J end lost 1 base, and 9 bases lay between the germline ends.

With regard to this clonotype: Given a much more abundant clone one base away, this may be a read error. The chain links TRBV4-2 to TRBJ1-2; no clear D. In germline, CDR1 is LGHNA, CDR2 YNFKEQ. V was shortened by 0 bases and J by 4 bases, with 15 bases between the two germline ends. This CDR3 has 16 amino acids. The CDR3 is CASSQEQPAVAYGYTF. CDR3 nucleotides: TGTGCCAGCAGCCAAGAACAACCTGCAGTGGCCTATGGCTACACCTTC.

This clonotype has a handful of counts. The V call is TRBV7-9, the J call TRBJ2-5; D is possibly TRBD1 (6 bases). Germline V CDR1 and CDR2: SEHNR, FQNEAQ (reference sequence). The CDR3 runs to 17 residues. V was cut by 5 bases and J by 1 base, with 20 bases left in between. CDR3 nucleotides: TGTGCCAGCAGCAGGGGGTGGAGGTCGGTCTTCCAAGAGACCCAGTACTTC. Protein sequence: CASSRGWRSVFQETQYF.

This clonotype has a count of ten or more. This chain links TRBV7-2 with TRBJ1-2; TRBD1 might be the D (6 bases). Germline CDR1 is SGHTA and CDR2 is FQGNSA. V gave up 5 bases and J gave up 10 bases, with 20 bases separating them. The CDR3 runs 14 residues. The CDR3 is CASSPTLTGGYYTF. The CDR3 coding sequence is TGTGCCAGCAGCCCAACCCTGACAGGAGGTTACTACACCTTC.

Note on this clonotype: Possible read error: a much larger clone is one base away. The chain recombines TRBV7-6 with TRBJ2-7; tentative D call: TRBD2 (5 bases). V shed 5 bases and J shed 3 bases, with 17 bases lying between them. CDR1 and CDR2 (germline): SGHVS, FNYEAQ. The CDR3 has 15 residues. Here the CDR3 reads CASSPRLTGIYEQYF. CDR3 DNA sequence: TGTGCCAGCAGCCCAAGACTAACGGGAATCTACGAGCAGTACTTC.

V gene TRBV29-1 combines with J gene TRBJ2-5, with 9 bases that match TRBD1. CDR1 and CDR2 (germline): SQVTM, ANQGSEA. The CDR3 has 12 residues. Trimming at V came to 7 bases and at J to 4 bases, leaving 4 bases not matched to a gene. The CDR3 protein is CSGRTGVETQYF. As DNA, the CDR3 is TGCAGCGGCCGGACAGGGGTAGAGACCCAGTACTTC.

The table lists this clonotype with many counts. As DNA, the CDR3 is TGTGCCAGCAGTAAGGGACAGGGGGCAGCGGTTGGAAACACCATATATTTT. Amino acids: CASSKGQGAAVGNTIYF. The V and J genes are TRBV12-3 or TRBV12-4 and TRBJ1-3, with TRBD1 matching 12 bases. V shed 5 bases and J 3 bases; nucleotides not matched to a gene: 8. The CDR3 contains 17 residues.

This clonotype has ten or more counts. This sequence joins TRBV19 and TRBJ1-2; D unclear. This CDR3 is built from 14 residues. CDR1 LNHDA and CDR2 SQIVND come from the germline V gene (reference sequence). The germline V and J ends were trimmed by 6 bases and 3 bases, with 14 bases remaining between them. The CDR3: CASSPRRQDYGYTF. Written as DNA, the CDR3 is TGTGCCAGTAGCCCTCGGAGGCAGGACTATGGCTACACCTTC.

This chain uses TRBV20-1 with TRBJ2-5, with D possibly called TRBD1 or TRBD2 (5 bases each). V shed 4 bases and J shed 7 bases, with 16 bases lying between them. The CDR3 contains 13 residues. Germline assignment: CDR1 DFQATT and CDR2 SNEGSKA (reference sequence). In DNA, the CDR3 is TGCAGTGCTAAACTTGCGGCCGGGGCGACCCAGTACTTC. Translated, it gives CSAKLAAGATQYF.

The rearrangement uses TRBV10-3 and TRBJ1-4; D unclear. The CDR3 sequence is 14 residues long. Germline-derived CDR1 and CDR2 are ENHRY and SYGVKD. V lost 3 bases to trimming and J lost 4 bases, with 9 bases between them. The CDR3 protein is CAISDRSDNEKLFF. The DNA for the CDR3 is TGTGCCATCAGTGACAGGTCGGATAATGAAAAACTGTTTTTT.

This clonotype was seen more than once but under ten times. The CDR3 region is CASRYHGTGEYGYTF. CDR3 nucleotides: TGTGCCAGCAGGTACCACGGGACAGGGGAGTATGGCTACACCTTC. V usage is TRBV12-3 or TRBV12-4 and J usage is TRBJ1-2; 10 positions match TRBD1. CDR3 size: 15 residues. V shed 6 bases and J 5 bases; nucleotides not matched to a gene: 9.

The CDR3 reads CASSEAVTWGAAFF. CDR3 nucleotides: TGTGCCAGCAGTGAAGCCGTCACTTGGGGAGCGGCTTTCTTT. The rearrangement links TRBV2 to TRBJ1-1; unclear D gene. In germline, CDR1 is SNHLY, CDR2 FYNNEI. Trimming stripped 0 bases from V and 11 bases from J, with 16 bases between. This CDR3 is built from 14 residues.

This clonotype was observed at least ten times. V usage is TRBV19 and J usage is TRBJ2-1, with 13 bases that match TRBD2. The CDR3 is 18 amino acids. V lost 1 base, J lost 5 bases, and 8 bases stayed unmatched. CDR1 and CDR2 from the germline V gene are LNHDA and SQIVND (reference sequence). CDR3 nucleotides: TGTGCCAGTAGTATAGTGGGTCAAGGACTAGCGGGAGACAATGAGCAGTTCTTC. Encoded protein: CASSIVGQGLAGDNEQFF.

The chain uses TRBV4-1 and TRBJ1-6; no clear D gene. The V gene's germline CDR1 is MGHRA and CDR2 YSYEKL. V shed 1 base and J shed 8 bases, with 12 bases lying between them. The CDR3 length is 15 residues. The CDR3 reads CASSQVYRVDSPLHF. CDR3 bases: TGCGCCAGCAGCCAAGTATATAGGGTGGATTCACCCCTCCACTTT.

The J gene is TRBJ2-2, the V gene TRBV2; D not certain. Germline values: CDR1 SNHLY, CDR2 FYNNEI. This CDR3 region has 12 residues. Trimming shortened V by 7 bases and J by 1 base, and 4 bases separated the two germline ends. In DNA, the CDR3 is TGTGCCAGCAAGGAGAACACCGGGGAGCTGTTTTTT. Its translation is CASKENTGELFF.

This clonotype was counted ten times or more. The chain recombines TRBV7-2 with TRBJ2-3, with D possibly matching TRBD2 (5 bases). This CDR3 contains 15 residues. Germline CDR1 is SGHTA and CDR2 is FQGNSA. The V gene lost 5 bases and the J gene lost 8 bases, with 20 bases spanning the gap. CDR3 coding DNA: TGTGCCAGCAGCCCCTGGAGGCTCGATACCATTACGCAGTATTTT. Its translation: CASSPWRLDTITQYF.

This clonotype was found a few times. The J gene is TRBJ2-7, the V gene TRBV30; D not resolved. The germline V and J ends were trimmed by 2 bases and 3 bases, with 5 bases remaining between them. Germline V gene lookup returns CDR1 GTSNPN and CDR2 SVGIG (reference sequence). The CDR3 contains 11 residues. The chain's CDR3 is CAWSSGYEQYF. The DNA of the CDR3 is TGTGCCTGGAGTTCGGGCTACGAGCAGTACTTC.

The chain recombines TRBV5-1 with TRBJ1-2; D unresolved. CDR3 length: 14 amino acids. Per germline, CDR1 SGHRS and CDR2 YFSETQ. The V end was cut by 1 base, the J end by 8 bases, with 15 bases between. CDR3 region: CASSLTRLGYGYTF. CDR3 in DNA: TGCGCCAGCAGCTTGACCCGCCTGGGATACGGCTACACCTTC.

The rearrangement joins TRBV28 to TRBJ2-3; weak D call: TRBD1 (5 bases). CDR3 length: 15 amino acids. V gave up 4 bases and J gave up 2 bases, with 13 bases separating them. CDR1 is MDHEN, CDR2 SYDVKM, per germline. This chain's CDR3 is CASSWVDNPTDTQYF. DNA for the CDR3: TGTGCCAGCAGTTGGGTGGACAACCCCACAGATACGCAGTATTTT.

Points on this clonotype: Sequence at one end of the junction differs from germline and may be a read error. The chain uses TRBV3-1 and TRBJ1-2, with D possibly matching TRBD1 (5 bases). Germline V gene lookup returns CDR1 LGHDT and CDR2 YNNKEL (reference sequence). The CDR3 has 15 residues. CDR3 region: CASRQGSTANYGYTF. The CDR3 region has the DNA TGTGCCAGCAGGCAAGGGTCGACAGCTAACTATGGCTACACCTTC.